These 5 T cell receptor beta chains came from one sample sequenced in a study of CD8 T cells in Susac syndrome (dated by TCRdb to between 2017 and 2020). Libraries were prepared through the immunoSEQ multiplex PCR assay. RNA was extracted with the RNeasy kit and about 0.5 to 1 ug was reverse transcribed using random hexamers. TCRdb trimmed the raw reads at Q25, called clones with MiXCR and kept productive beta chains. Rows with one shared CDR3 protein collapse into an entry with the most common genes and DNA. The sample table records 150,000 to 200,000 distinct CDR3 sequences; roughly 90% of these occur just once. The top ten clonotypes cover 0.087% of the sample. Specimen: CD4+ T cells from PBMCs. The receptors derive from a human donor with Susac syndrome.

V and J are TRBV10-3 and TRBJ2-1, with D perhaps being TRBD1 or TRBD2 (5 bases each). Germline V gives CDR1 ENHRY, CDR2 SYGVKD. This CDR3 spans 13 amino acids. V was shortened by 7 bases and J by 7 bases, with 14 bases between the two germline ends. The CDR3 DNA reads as TGTGCCATCACCGGGTTGGGGGTAAATGAGCAGTTCTTC. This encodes CAITGLGVNEQFF.

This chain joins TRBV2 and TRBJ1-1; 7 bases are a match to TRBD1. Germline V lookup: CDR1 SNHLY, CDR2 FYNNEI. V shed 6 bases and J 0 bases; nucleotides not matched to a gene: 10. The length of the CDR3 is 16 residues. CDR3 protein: CASSLQGVGLNTEAFF. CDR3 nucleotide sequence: TGTGCCAGCAGCCTGCAGGGGGTCGGTTTGAACACTGAAGCTTTCTTT.

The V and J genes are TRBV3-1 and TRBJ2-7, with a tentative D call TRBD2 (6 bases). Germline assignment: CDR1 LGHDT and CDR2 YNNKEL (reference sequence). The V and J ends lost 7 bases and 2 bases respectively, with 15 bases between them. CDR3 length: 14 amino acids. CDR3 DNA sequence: TGTGCCAGCACCTATAGCGGCAGAGCCTACGAGCAGTACTTC. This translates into CASTYSGRAYEQYF.

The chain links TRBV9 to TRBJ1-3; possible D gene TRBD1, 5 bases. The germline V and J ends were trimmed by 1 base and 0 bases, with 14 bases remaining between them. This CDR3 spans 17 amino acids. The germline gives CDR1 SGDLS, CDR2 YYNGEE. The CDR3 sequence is CASSVKGRTSSGNTIYF. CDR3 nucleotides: TGTGCCAGCAGCGTAAAGGGTCGGACAAGCTCTGGAAACACCATATATTTT. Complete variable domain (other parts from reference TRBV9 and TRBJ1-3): DSGVTQTPKHLITATGQRVTLRCSPRSGDLSVYWYQQSLDQGLQFLIQYYNGEERAKGNILERFSAQQFPDLHSELNLSSLELGDSALYFCASSVKGRTSSGNTIYFGEGSWLTVV.

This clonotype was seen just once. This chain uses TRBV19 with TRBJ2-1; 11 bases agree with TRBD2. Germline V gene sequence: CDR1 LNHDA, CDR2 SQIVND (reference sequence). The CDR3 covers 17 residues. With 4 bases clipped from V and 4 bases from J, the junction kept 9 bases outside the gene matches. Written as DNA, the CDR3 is TGTGCCAGTAGTAGGATTGCCGGGACTAGCGGTTACAATGAGCAGTTCTTC. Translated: CASSRIAGTSGYNEQFF.